One sample yielded the 22 T cell receptor beta chains listed below, sequenced in a study of control samples from healthy donors and cancer patients. TCRdb keeps only in-frame clones here, not all; method: immunoSEQ multiplex PCR. The sample lists about 160,000 clones, around nine tenths occurring once. Sequenced input: blood. These TCRs come from a man between 25 and 39 years old in good health.

V usage is TRBV5-1 and J usage is TRBJ2-7; possibly TRBD1 for D (7 bases). The CDR3 totals 13 residues. The ends were cut back, 2 bases at V and 5 bases at J, with 11 bases in the middle. Germline CDR1 SGHRS, CDR2 YFSETQ. The CDR3 reads CASSFRGVDEQYF. CDR3 nucleotides: TGCGCCAGCAGCTTCAGGGGGGTCGACGAGCAGTACTTC.

The genes are TRBV19 and TRBJ1-5; D might be TRBD1 (5 bases). Germline CDR1 is LNHDA and CDR2 is SQIVND (reference sequence). Trimming cost V 5 bases and J 4 bases, with 12 bases left between them. This CDR3 spans 14 amino acids. CDR3 nucleotides: TGTGCCAGTAGTTGGGGACGGACGAATCAGCCCCAGCATTTT. Protein product: CASSWGRTNQPQHF.

V is TRBV28 and J is TRBJ2-3; the D gene is possibly TRBD2 (6 bases). Germline values: CDR1 MDHEN, CDR2 SYDVKM. V gave up 6 bases and J gave up 0 bases, with 16 bases separating them. CDR3 length: 16 amino acids. CDR3 region: CASRFSGMASTDTQYF. DNA for the CDR3: TGTGCCAGCAGATTTAGCGGAATGGCTAGCACAGATACGCAGTATTTT.

The J gene is TRBJ1-5, the V gene TRBV24-1; D is unclear. The CDR3 runs to 16 residues. The germline V gene encodes CDR1 KGHDR and CDR2 SFDVKD. V was clipped by 0 bases and J by 0 bases, with 8 bases between them. This chain's CDR3 is CATSDLDSDSNQPQHF. CDR3 nucleotide sequence: TGTGCCACCAGTGATTTGGACTCCGATAGCAATCAGCCCCAGCATTTT.

The CDR3 sequence: CASSLGDVGHYEQYF. The CDR3, as DNA: TGTGCCAGCAGTTTGGGGGACGTAGGCCACTACGAGCAGTACTTC. V is TRBV28 and J is TRBJ2-7; D is perhaps TRBD1 or TRBD2 (5 bases each). Germline CDR1 reads MDHEN; CDR2 reads SYDVKM. V shed 3 bases and J shed 3 bases, with 15 bases lying between them. The CDR3 length is 15 residues.

The rearrangement joins TRBV18 to TRBJ1-1; D gene uncertain. The CDR3 runs to 16 residues. Germline loops: CDR1 KGHSH, CDR2 LQKENI. Between the trimmed V and J ends, which lost 3 bases and 5 bases, there was a span of 19 bases. The CDR3 sequence: CASSPFQPERGTEAFF. As DNA, the CDR3 is TGTGCCAGCTCACCTTTTCAACCCGAGCGGGGAACTGAAGCTTTCTTT.

The chain joins TRBV7-8 to TRBJ2-7; perhaps D is TRBD1 or TRBD2 (5 bases each). The CDR3 totals 12 residues. The V gene's germline CDR1 is SGHVS and CDR2 FQNEAQ. The V and J ends lost 1 base and 7 bases respectively, with 8 bases between them. The DNA of the CDR3 is TGTGCCAGCAGCTTAGGAGGGGATGAGCAGTACTTC. Residues: CASSLGGDEQYF.

The sample holds one count of this clone. The V gene is TRBV29-1, the J gene TRBJ2-3; tentatively, D is TRBD1 or TRBD2 (5 bases each). The CDR3 runs 13 residues. Per the germline V gene, CDR1 is SQVTM and CDR2 is ANQGSEA. With 7 bases removed from V and 6 bases from J, the gap between germline ends came to 17 bases. CDR3 sequence (DNA): TGCAGCGGTGGGACCGATAGGGGTGATACGCAGTATTTT. As protein: CSGGTDRGDTQYF.

The V call is TRBV5-4, the J call TRBJ2-1; perhaps TRBD2 as D (6 bases). The CDR3 length is 13 residues. V was shortened by 4 bases and J by 14 bases, with 19 bases between the two germline ends. Germline loops: CDR1 SGHNT, CDR2 YYREEE (reference sequence). This CDR3 is CASSVYGGNTEFF. CDR3 nucleotides: TGTGCCAGCAGCGTCTATGGGGGGAACACGGAGTTCTTC.

The chain has TRBV28 and TRBJ2-7; D remains ambiguous. V was trimmed by 5 bases and J by 2 bases, leaving 13 bases between them. Germline lookup yields CDR1 MDHEN and CDR2 SYDVKM. This CDR3 contains 14 residues. CDR3 residues: CASSPDTKTYEQYF. The CDR3 DNA follows: TGTGCCAGCAGTCCCGACACCAAGACCTACGAGCAGTACTTC.

The chain joins TRBV5-4 to TRBJ1-5; D is perhaps TRBD1 (5 bases). Between the trimmed V and J ends, which lost 2 bases and 5 bases, there was a span of 5 bases. The CDR3 is 12 amino acids. Per germline, CDR1 SGHNT and CDR2 YYREEE (reference sequence). CDR3 region: CASSLGDQPQHF. DNA of the CDR3: TGTGCCAGCAGCTTAGGGGATCAGCCCCAGCATTTT.

Comment on this clone: The same CDR3 is also encoded by other DNA sequences in this sample. The CDR3: CASSLGQGGQPQHF. For the CDR3, the DNA is TGCGCCAGCAGCTTGGGGCAGGGAGGTCAGCCCCAGCATTTT. The chain joins TRBV5-1 to TRBJ1-5, with D possibly TRBD1 on 5 matching bases. This CDR3 region has 14 residues. Germline V CDR1 and CDR2: SGHRS, YFSETQ. The ends were cut back, 0 bases at V and 6 bases at J, with 10 bases in the middle.

This clone appeared a single time. The chain has TRBV7-2 and TRBJ1-3; D remains ambiguous. Trimming pared 1 base from V and 4 bases from J, leaving 5 bases between. The CDR3 contains 13 residues. CDR1 and CDR2 from the germline V gene are SGHTA and FQGNSA. For the CDR3, the DNA is TGTGCCAGCAGCTTAGGAGCGGGAAACACCATATATTTT. It codes for CASSLGAGNTIYF.

J is TRBJ2-7 and V is TRBV2, with 8 bases aligning to TRBD1. CDR1 and CDR2 (germline): SNHLY, FYNNEI. This CDR3 comprises 15 residues. The J segment lost 5 bases and the V segment lost 4 bases, leaving 10 bases of the junction unmatched. The DNA of the CDR3 is TGTGCCAGCAGTGCCCAGGGGGCGCAAAGGGACGAGCAGTACTTC. It is translated as CASSAQGAQRDEQYF.

The chain uses TRBV24-1 and TRBJ2-5; 9 nucleotides agree with TRBD1. The CDR3 is 15 amino acids. Germline CDR1 reads KGHDR; CDR2 reads SFDVKD. V lost 4 bases, J lost 5 bases, and 7 bases stayed unmatched. The CDR3 nucleotides read TGTGCCACCAGTGAGCCTACAGGGGGCGGGGAGACCCAGTACTTC. Protein product: CATSEPTGGGETQYF.

The chain joins TRBV5-1 to TRBJ1-2, with a tentative D call TRBD1 (5 bases). The CDR3 is 14 amino acids. Looked up from germline, CDR1 is SGHRS and CDR2 is YFSETQ. The ends were cut back, 4 bases at V and 4 bases at J, with 14 bases in the middle. This CDR3 is CASSRTAGTYGYTF. The CDR3 DNA sequence: TGCGCCAGCAGCCGTACGGCAGGGACCTATGGCTACACCTTC.

The chain is built from TRBV11-2 and TRBJ1-1; no clear D. CDR3 length: 17 residues. CDR1 is SGHAT and CDR2 is FQNNGV in the germline V gene. Trimming took off 1 base at V and 1 base at J, with 16 bases between the two ends. DNA for the CDR3: TGTGCCAGCAGCTTAGGGACCCTCCCAGAAAGGAACACTGAAGCTTTCTTT. It specifies CASSLGTLPERNTEAFF.

The gene calls are TRBV7-9 and TRBJ1-2; D possibly corresponds to TRBD1 (5 bases). The germline V gene has CDR1 SEHNR and CDR2 FQNEAQ (reference sequence). This CDR3 is 12 amino acids long. Trimming left V 4 bases short and J 8 bases short, with 11 bases between. CDR3 bases: TGTGCCAGCAGCTACGGGACTCAAGGCTACACCTTC. Encoded protein: CASSYGTQGYTF. The full variable domain, completed using reference TRBV7-9 and TRBJ1-2, is DTGVSQNPRHKITKRGQNVTFRCDPISEHNRLYWYRQTLGQGPEFLTYFQNEAQLEKSRLLSDRFSAERPKGSFSTLEIQRTEQGDSAMYLCASSYGTQGYTFGSGTRLTVV.

The chain carries TRBV23-1 and TRBJ1-5; D gene ambiguous. TRBV23-1 is placed among ORFs of uncertain function. The ends were cut back, 10 bases at V and 4 bases at J, with 20 bases in the middle. The CDR3 length is 15 residues. CDR3 nucleotides: TGCGCCATGCCTGACCCCCGGGCCTTAAATCAGCCCCAGCATTTT. Protein product: CAMPDPRALNQPQHF.

The rearrangement joins TRBV7-3 to TRBJ2-5; 11 bases fit TRBD1. V gave up 9 bases and J gave up 3 bases; unmatched junction bases: 9. The V gene's germline CDR1 is SGHTA and CDR2 FQGTGA. The CDR3 runs 15 residues. CDR3 nucleotide sequence: TGTGCCAGTTGCTCCGGGACAGGGGGTAAAGAGACCCAGTACTTC. Its protein product is CASCSGTGGKETQYF.

The chain carries TRBV10-3 and TRBJ2-5; D not certain. Germline lookup yields CDR1 ENHRY and CDR2 SYGVKD. Between the trimmed V and J ends, which lost 3 bases and 5 bases, there was a span of 7 bases. The CDR3 extends over 12 amino acids. DNA of the CDR3: TGTGCCATCAGTGAAGTCAGGGAGACCCAGTACTTC. Its translation is CAISEVRETQYF.

This clone appeared a single time. The rearrangement links TRBV4-1 to TRBJ2-6; no definite D call. Trimming cost V 0 bases and J 2 bases, with 2 bases left between them. This CDR3 comprises 14 residues. Germline V gene sequence: CDR1 MGHRA, CDR2 YSYEKL. The CDR3 protein is CASSQDPGANVLTF. The CDR3 DNA is TGCGCCAGCAGCCAAGATCCTGGGGCCAACGTCCTGACTTTC.